This is a list of T cell receptor beta chains from one sample in a study of cytomegalovirus exposure and HLA in healthy donors. TCRdb keeps only in-frame clones here, not all; method: immunoSEQ multiplex PCR. Of 110,000 or so clones listed, about four fifths were seen once; the top ten hold approximately 2.7%. Input material: PBMCs. These receptor sequences come from a woman between 18 and 29 years old in good health and CMV-seronegative. The CDR3 runs from the conserved cysteine through the conserved F or W. Fields, in order: clone size, D gene, J gene, V gene, CDR3 DNA, CDR3 protein. D genes are given only for firm matches. Where a row states a size, it is once, few, many or the class of an expanded clone; other rows omit it.

- TRBD2 TRBJ2-1 TRBV27 TGTGCCAGCAGTACCCGACTAGCGGGAAGGAGTGAGCAGTTCTTC CASSTRLAGRSEQFF
- TRBD2 TRBJ2-3 TRBV6-6 TGTGCCAGCAGTCCACGACTAGCGGGAAGTACGCAGTATTTT CASSPRLAGSTQYF
- TRBD1 TRBJ1-6 TRBV10-3 TGTGCCATCAGTGGGGAATATTACAGGGGGCTCCCAAATTCACCCCTCCACTTT CAISGEYYRGLPNSPLHF
- - TRBJ2-2 TRBV12-5 TGTGCTAGTGGTTTGGGAATCACCCGACAGACCGGGGAGCTGTTTTTT CASGLGITRQTGELFF
- - TRBJ1-1 TRBV28 TGTGCCAGCATAGAGGGAAACACTGAAGCTTTCTTT CASIEGNTEAFF
- TRBD1 TRBJ1-4 TRBV28 TGTGCCAGCAGGCGTACCGGGACAGGGGGTGAAAAACTGTTTTTT CASRRTGTGGEKLFF
- - TRBJ1-4 TRBV2 TGTGCCAGCAAGATCTACGTCCTCCTTAATGAAAAACTGTTTTTT CASKIYVLLNEKLFF
- TRBD2 TRBJ2-1 TRBV19 TGTGCCACCCAGCGACTAGCGGGGCTTAATGAGCAGTTCTTC CATQRLAGLNEQFF
- - TRBJ1-4 TRBV27 TGTGCCAGCAGTACAAATGAAAAACTGTTTTTT CASSTNEKLFF
few - TRBJ1-1 TRBV6-6 TGTGCCAGCAGTAAGGAGCTTTGGGGGCTTGGGGTAGCTTTCTTT CASSKELWGLGVAFF
once TRBD1 TRBJ1-5 TRBV15 TGTGCCACCAGTCGCCGGGACAGGGGCAATCAGCCCCAGCATTTT CATSRRDRGNQPQHF
- - TRBJ1-1 TRBV4-1 TGCGCCAGCAGCCACCCTATGGGGGGAAACACTGAAGCTTTCTTT CASSHPMGGNTEAFF
- - TRBJ2-3 TRBV5-3 TGTGCCAGAAGCTTGGCCGGTTGGACGGGGGTGGGCACAGATACGCAGTATTTT CARSLAGWTGVGTDTQYF
- - TRBJ2-1 TRBV7-9 TGTGCCAGCAGCTTTCGGGACTCCTTCCACAATGAGCAGTTCTTC CASSFRDSFHNEQFF
- TRBD2 TRBJ2-5 TRBV11-2 TGTGCCAGCAGCTTAGGGACTAGCCCGGGAGAGACCCAGTACTTC CASSLGTSPGETQYF
- - TRBJ2-1 TRBV11-3 TGTGCCAGCAGCTACGAGGGGGGGAATGAGCAGTTCTTC CASSYEGGNEQFF
- TRBD2 TRBJ2-1 TRBV7-7 TGTGCCAGCAGCTCGAAGGACTACGAGCGGGGGGTCAATGAGCAGTTCTTC CASSSKDYERGVNEQFF
- TRBD1 TRBJ2-1 TRBV11-3 TGTGCCAGCAGCCACAGGGGAGCCTTCAATGAGCAGTTCTTC CASSHRGAFNEQFF
- - TRBJ2-1 TRBV28 TGTGCCAGCAGTTTACACTCGTCCTCCTACAATGAGCAGTTCTTC CASSLHSSSYNEQFF
- TRBD2 TRBJ2-7 TRBV10-2 TGCGCCAGCCGGACTAGCGGGAGAGACGAGCAGTACTTC CASRTSGRDEQYF
- TRBD2 TRBJ2-7 TRBV5-6 TGTGCCAGCAGCTTGTGGCTAGCGGGAGTCGTTTACGAGCAGTACTTC CASSLWLAGVVYEQYF
once TRBD1 TRBJ2-2 TRBV30 TGTGCCTGGAGTGTACAGGGGGCTACCGGGGAGCTGTTTTTT CAWSVQGATGELFF
- - TRBJ1-4 TRBV7-9 TGTGCCAGCAGCTTAGGTGACAGCTATAATGAAAAACTGTTTTTT CASSLGDSYNEKLFF
- TRBD1 TRBJ1-1 TRBV6-1 TGTGCCAGCAGACTCTGGACAGGGGGGGTGGCTTTCTTT CASRLWTGGVAFF
- - TRBJ2-5 TRBV11-2 TGTGCCAGCAGCTCACCGGGACGGCGGGGAGAGACCCAGTACTTC CASSSPGRRGETQYF
- - TRBJ1-4 TRBV2 TGTGCCAGCCGTCCAGATGTCGAAAAACTGTTTTTT CASRPDVEKLFF
- TRBD1 TRBJ2-5 TRBV2 TGTGCCAGCACCGGGGACAGGGCTGAGACCCAGTACTTC CASTGDRAETQYF
- - TRBJ1-1 TRBV2 TGTGCCAGCAACCCTCAGGGTTTGTTGGCTGAAGCTTTCTTT CASNPQGLLAEAFF
- - TRBJ2-1 TRBV11-3 TGTGCCAGCAGCTACTCCGGGACAAAGAGCTCCTACAATGAGCAGTTCTTC CASSYSGTKSSYNEQFF
- TRBD2 TRBJ2-1 TRBV5-4 TGTGCCAGCAGCTTGGGGCTAGCGGGAGCCTACAATGAGCAGTTCTTC CASSLGLAGAYNEQFF
few - TRBJ2-3 TRBV5-1 TGCGCCAGCAGCGTTGGCAGACTCACAGATACGCAGTATTTT CASSVGRLTDTQYF
- - TRBJ2-5 TRBV6-1 TGTGCCAGCAAACAGAAAGAGACCCAGTACTTC CASKQKETQYF
- - TRBJ2-5 TRBV7-2 TGTGCCAGCAGCTTAGCACATAGCGGCCAAGAGACCCAGTACTTC CASSLAHSGQETQYF
- TRBD1 TRBJ1-1 TRBV7-2 TGTGCCAGCAGCTTACCGCAAGACAGGGCGAAAGCTTTCTTT CASSLPQDRAKAFF
- - TRBJ1-1 TRBV14 TGTGCCAGCAGCCAAGAAAGGGGCAGGGCGCCCACCTTT CASSQERGRAPTF
- - TRBJ1-1 TRBV9 TGTGCCAGCGGCCTCAGGGCGAACACTGAAGCTTTCTTT CASGLRANTEAFF
few TRBD2 TRBJ2-3 TRBV9 TGTGCCAGCAGCATGACTAGCGGGAGCCACGCCACAGATACGCAGTATTTT CASSMTSGSHATDTQYF
- TRBD2 TRBJ2-3 TRBV4-1 TGCGCCAGCCGGGCGGGAGGCACAGATACGCAGTATTTT CASRAGGTDTQYF
- TRBD1 TRBJ2-4 TRBV29-1 TGCAGCGTACCGGGACAGGGGTCAAACATTCAGTACTTC CSVPGQGSNIQYF
- - TRBJ2-2 TRBV4-3 TGCGCCAGCAGCCAAGGCACTTACACCGGGGAGCTGTTTTTT CASSQGTYTGELFF